This T cell receptor beta chain was recovered during a study of blood T cell repertoires in COVID-19. Overall study: Samples of COVID-19 (acute and convalescent) were obtained from the United States, Italy and Spain.

CDR3 length equals 14 residues. V was trimmed by 4 bases and J by 1 base, leaving 8 bases between them. CDR1 is SGDLS and CDR2 is YYNGEE in the germline V gene. In the authors' methods: Scientists estimated how many nucleated cells there were by amplifying reference gene primers. Assay: immunoSEQ multiplex PCR; the TCRdb copy retains only in-frame clones and omits some. V, J and clone size are those of that table, while D and trimming were read from the DNA. The sample lists about 160,000 clones, roughly 80% seen once, with approximately 8.4% in the top ten. The chain carries TRBV9 and TRBJ2-2; D gene unclear. The receptor comes from a woman aged 50 to 60 who had recovered from COVID-19. Sequenced input: PBMCs or T cells enriched from blood (not recorded which). CDR3 sequence reads: CASSSRQNTGELFF. For the CDR3, the DNA is TGTGCCAGCAGCTCCCGACAGAACACCGGGGAGCTGTTTTTT.